This T cell receptor (beta chain) was retrieved from a study of T cells after somatic rescue of genetic block. Some clones are missing from TCRdb's copy, which holds only in-frame ones; the method was immunoSEQ multiplex PCR. The sample lists 12,000 to 15,000 clones; approximately 75% were seen once. V was clipped by 3 bases and J by 2 bases; unmatched bases: 7. The CDR3 consists of 14 residues. Germline V gives CDR1 SQVTM, CDR2 ANQGSEA. Specimen: peripheral blood mononuclear cells (PBMCs). The sequence was collected from a man younger than 30. The chain links TRBV29-1 to TRBJ2-7, with 7 bases matching TRBD1. The CDR3 DNA follows: TGCAGCGTTGAGGCAGAGACAGGGCCCTACGAGCAGTACTTC. Amino acid sequence: CSVEAETGPYEQYF.